These 14 T cell receptor beta chains came from one sample sequenced in a study of T cells in localized non-small cell lung cancer. Using immunoSEQ multiplex PCR, the repertoire was profiled, and TCRdb retains in-frame clones only, with some absent. The data contain tens of thousands of clones, around 93% of them singletons. The sample in question was peripheral blood, obtained before any cancer treatment. The receptors here all came from an older female donor with stage I lung adenocarcinoma.

The chain joins TRBV5-1 to TRBJ1-5, with a tentative D call TRBD1 (5 bases). This CDR3 spans 14 amino acids. Trimming removed 0 bases at V and 7 bases at J, with 11 bases between. Germline V lookup: CDR1 SGHRS, CDR2 YFSETQ. The CDR3 loop reads CASSLEGEGQPQHF. In DNA, the CDR3 is TGCGCCAGCAGCTTGGAAGGGGAGGGGCAGCCCCAGCATTTT.

The chain couples TRBV4-1 to TRBJ2-7; TRBD1 might be the D (7 bases). There are 14 residues in the CDR3. Germline V lookup: CDR1 MGHRA, CDR2 YSYEKL. Trimming stripped 3 bases from V and 5 bases from J, with 14 bases between. The CDR3 here is CASSHRQGLNEQYF. The CDR3 DNA is TGCGCCAGCAGCCATAGACAGGGACTTAACGAGCAGTACTTC.

This clone was seen only once. This chain links TRBV5-1 with TRBJ1-2; D remains unclear. V lost 6 bases and J 4 bases, leaving 16 bases between the germline ends. The CDR3 is 14 amino acids. Germline V gene lookup returns CDR1 SGHRS and CDR2 YFSETQ. The CDR3 is CASKGDPGSYGYTF. CDR3 DNA sequence: TGCGCCAGCAAAGGAGACCCGGGGAGCTATGGCTACACCTTC.

CDR3 loop: CASSDRTGMNTEAFF. In DNA form, the CDR3 reads TGTGCCAGTAGTGACCGGACAGGGATGAACACTGAAGCTTTCTTT. The chain combines TRBV19 with TRBJ1-1; 8 nucleotides match TRBD1. The CDR3 contains 15 residues. Losses at the gene ends were 5 bases for V and 0 bases for J; bases not matched to a gene: 5. Germline-derived CDR1 and CDR2 are LNHDA and SQIVND (reference sequence). Full variable domain (missing parts from reference TRBV19 and TRBJ1-1): DGGITQSPKYLFRKEGQNVTLSCEQNLNHDAMYWYRQDPGQGLRLIYYSQIVNDFQKGDIAEGYSVSREKKESFPLTVTSAQKNPTAFYLCASSDRTGMNTEAFFGQGTRLTVV.

The chain employs TRBV5-5 and TRBJ2-1; D could derive from TRBD1 or TRBD2 (5 bases each). The CDR3 covers 13 residues. CDR1 is SGHKS, CDR2 YYEKEE, per germline (reference sequence). V lost 4 bases and J lost 6, with 11 bases in between. This CDR3 is CASSPTGPNEQFF. The CDR3, as DNA: TGTGCCAGCAGCCCGACGGGACCCAATGAGCAGTTCTTC.

The chain is built from TRBV5-1 and TRBJ1-2, with a possible D match to TRBD1 (5 bases). V dropped 4 bases and J dropped 2 bases, with 12 bases sitting between them. This CDR3 has 14 residues. Germline CDR1 and CDR2: SGHRS and YFSETQ. The DNA of the CDR3 is TGCGCCAGCAGCCCCAGGGACTCCAACTATGGCTACACCTTC. This codes for CASSPRDSNYGYTF.

The J gene is TRBJ1-5, the V gene TRBV5-1, with 7 bases fitting TRBD1. Germline V gives CDR1 SGHRS, CDR2 YFSETQ. V shed 4 bases and J 2 bases; nucleotides not matched to a gene: 6. The CDR3 runs to 15 residues. The chain's CDR3 is CASSPGGWGNQPQHF. The DNA of the CDR3 is TGCGCCAGCAGCCCAGGGGGGTGGGGCAATCAGCCCCAGCATTTT.

The gene calls are TRBV6-1 and TRBJ1-1; the match to TRBD1 covers 7 bases. The CDR3 is 14 amino acids. Trimming removed 5 bases from V and 2 bases from J; junction bases left unmatched: 5. The germline CDR1 and CDR2 sequences are MNHNS and SASEGT. CDR3 sequence reads: CASSSTGDNTEAFF. CDR3 DNA: TGTGCCAGCAGTAGTACAGGGGACAACACTGAAGCTTTCTTT.

The rearrangement links TRBV6-6 to TRBJ1-5, with a possible D match to TRBD1 (6 bases). Trimming took 2 bases from V and 2 from J, leaving 7 bases between them. This CDR3 contains 14 residues. Germline loops: CDR1 MNHNY, CDR2 SVGAGI (reference sequence). CDR3 in amino acids: CASSYGGGNQPQHF. CDR3 in DNA: TGTGCCAGCAGTTACGGGGGCGGCAATCAGCCCCAGCATTTT.

The CDR3 bases are TGCGCCAGCAGCCAAGTCGCGGGACAGCTATACGAGCAGTACTTC. It encodes CASSQVAGQLYEQYF. The chain couples TRBV4-1 to TRBJ2-7; the D gene is possibly TRBD1 (7 bases). This CDR3 is built from 15 residues. The ends were cut back, 1 base at V and 4 bases at J, with 14 bases in the middle. The germline CDR1 and CDR2 sequences are MGHRA and YSYEKL.

The chain has TRBV4-1 and TRBJ2-2, with 7 bases matching TRBD1. Germline CDR1 MGHRA, CDR2 YSYEKL. V shed 3 bases and J 4 bases; nucleotides not matched to a gene: 5. This CDR3 is 15 amino acids long. CDR3 in DNA: TGCGCCAGCAGCCAGACAGGGTTGGGCACCGGGGAGCTGTTTTTT. Translation: CASSQTGLGTGELFF.

This chain links TRBV11-2 with TRBJ2-7, with 9 bases that match TRBD1. The germline V gene has CDR1 SGHAT and CDR2 FQNNGV. V gave up 6 bases and J gave up 3 bases; unmatched junction bases: 18. The CDR3 runs 18 residues. The CDR3 nucleotides are TGTGCCAGCAGAACCTTGAATCCCGGGACAGGGAGAGGCTACGAGCAGTACTTC. Translation gives CASRTLNPGTGRGYEQYF.

The chain employs TRBV30 and TRBJ1-4; perhaps TRBD1 as D (6 bases). The CDR3 totals 14 residues. The V end was cut by 3 bases, the J end by 5 bases, with 13 bases between. Germline V CDR1 and CDR2: GTSNPN, SVGIG (reference sequence). The CDR3 reads CAWSSQGRNEKLFF. The DNA for the CDR3 is TGTGCCTGGAGCTCACAGGGACGGAATGAAAAACTGTTTTTT.

The rearrangement links TRBV6-1 to TRBJ1-1; D call uncertain. V was pared by 0 bases and J by 1 base, with 18 bases between. Germline V lookup: CDR1 MNHNS, CDR2 SASEGT. There are 18 residues in the CDR3. The CDR3 nucleotides are TGTGCCAGCAGTGAAGCGCTTCTAGGGAACAGACCGAACACTGAAGCTTTCTTT. The encoded protein is CASSEALLGNRPNTEAFF.